This T cell receptor beta chain was recovered during a study of blood T cell repertoires in COVID-19. Overall study: Italy, Spain and the United States were the sources of the convalescent and acute COVID-19 samples. T cells, B-cell-depleted T cells, or PBMCs supplied cDNA or gDNA.

Study processing details: Reference gene primer amplification gave nucleated cell count estimates. Here immunoSEQ multiplex PCR was the method, and the copy in TCRdb shows in-frame clones only, minus some. V, J and clone size reflect that table, while D and trimming were determined from the DNA. The sample shows over 130,000 clones, about three quarters of them seen only once. CDR1 and CDR2 (germline): SGHDN, FVKESK. The V and J ends lost 4 bases and 3 bases respectively, with 12 bases between them. CDR3 length: 14 residues. The V call is TRBV14, the J call TRBJ2-5; D is perhaps TRBD2 (6 bases). The sequenced material came from peripheral blood. The receptor comes from a middle-aged man with acute or convalescent COVID-19. CDR3 in amino acids: CASSPRGGEETQYF. In DNA, the CDR3 is TGTGCCAGCAGCCCGCGGGGTGGGGAAGAGACCCAGTACTTC.